This T cell receptor beta chain was obtained from a study of PD-1 blockade in classical Hodgkin lymphoma (dated by TCRdb to the early 2020s). About the full investigation: Nivolumab dosing was 3 mg/kg intravenously every 2 weeks, continuing until either disease progression or unacceptable toxicity. The study used CyTOF and TCR beta sequencing to define a peripheral blood immune signature of response to PD-1 blockade in classical Hodgkin lymphoma. Paper-wide results and their limitations: Baseline TCR diversity was reported to be lower in newly diagnosed patients than in healthy donors and to be lower still in relapsed/refractory patients. Lower diversity was observed in patients in whom nivolumab was started less than 1 year after ASCT, and these patients were excluded from later analyses so that confounding by immune reconstitution would be avoided. The study covered only a single clinical trial cohort, and the causes of the repertoire differences, possibly disease activity or prior therapy, were still not defined. Baseline diversity similar to that of newly diagnosed patients was observed in trial patients achieving complete response, whereas significantly lower diversity was observed in partial responders and progressors. CD4+ but not CD8+ TCR diversity rose significantly by C4D1 (p=0.0027 vs p=0.16), most apparent in complete responders (p=0.02).

With regard to this clone: Its antigen is not yet known. No clone much larger than this one lies a single base away; base qualities are absent.

Genomic DNA was isolated using the Qiagen DNeasy kit from unsorted PBMCs as well as from negatively selected CD4+ and CD8+ fractions. TCR beta CDR3 regions were subjected to amplification by immunoSEQ multiplex PCR with primers that anneal to V and J segments. A synthetic immune receptor repertoire was used to minimize amplification bias, and any residual bias was removed computationally once sequencing was done. Regarding the original processing steps: Repertoire diversity was quantified as the Shannon entropy index using custom Python scripts. Unsorted, CD4+ and CD8+ repertoires were analyzed separately, except for combined analyses in which CD4+ and CD8+ sequences were merged in silico. A clone counted as expanded when the clone's frequency after treatment rose at least 2-fold relative to C1D1, and clones undetected at baseline were given a pseudocount of 0.5. Singleton clones were defined as clones with 0 or 1 copy at C1D1, and non-singleton clones were defined as clones with 2 or more copies. Clones expanded in unsorted samples were annotated as CD4+, CD8+ or unknown by matching protein sequences in sorted samples from the same patient. Diversity changes from C1D1 to C4D1 were tested in paired samples using Wilcoxon tests. The clones in this table, taken by TCRdb from immuneACCESS, are in-frame only. Not every clone is retained; where verified, under half of the shortfall comes from an unresolved V gene, and the cause of the rest is unknown. V, J and clone size are those of that table, while D and trimming were read from the DNA. The sample data list more than 90,000 clones, and about four fifths of these were observed just once. The ten biggest clones cover roughly 15% of the sample.

The CDR3 sequence holds 15 residues, the cysteine and phenylalanine included. Solely the CDR3 DNA is kept, with 45 bases framed from the first base. The CDR1 and CDR2 encoded by the germline V gene are KGHSH and LQKENI. V is clipped by 6 bases and J by 6 bases, and the sequence between their germline boundaries is 19 bases long. The intended sense of this specimen's time point label: cycle 2 day 1 (C2D1) of nivolumab. Every trial patient had relapsed following autologous stem cell transplantation, and prior brentuximab vedotin exposure was what differed among cohorts A, B and C. The trial cohort was composed of over 50 patients with relapsed/refractory classical Hodgkin lymphoma, for whom complete response, partial response or progressive disease was recorded as best overall response. In the multi-cohort phase II CheckMate 205 trial, trial patients received single-agent nivolumab. An independent review committee assessed best overall response by applying the 2007 International Working Group response criteria. Trial PBMCs were collected immediately before nivolumab initiation (C1D1) and during therapy at cycle 2 day 1 and cycle 4 day 1. After peripheral blood was drawn into 8 mL Vacutainer Cell Preparation Tubes, PBMCs were isolated by centrifugation and then cryopreserved.

The chain employs TRBV18 and TRBJ2-3; the D gene may be TRBD1 or TRBD2, since each aligns over 5 bases. Sequences were derived from peripheral blood mononuclear cells (PBMCs), sampled before the second cycle of nivolumab. This clonotype originated in a human donor with classical Hodgkin lymphoma. The DNA sequence follows: TGTGCCAGCTCGCAAGAGGGGACCAGGGCGGATACGCAGTATTTT. Its translation is CASSQEGTRADTQYF.